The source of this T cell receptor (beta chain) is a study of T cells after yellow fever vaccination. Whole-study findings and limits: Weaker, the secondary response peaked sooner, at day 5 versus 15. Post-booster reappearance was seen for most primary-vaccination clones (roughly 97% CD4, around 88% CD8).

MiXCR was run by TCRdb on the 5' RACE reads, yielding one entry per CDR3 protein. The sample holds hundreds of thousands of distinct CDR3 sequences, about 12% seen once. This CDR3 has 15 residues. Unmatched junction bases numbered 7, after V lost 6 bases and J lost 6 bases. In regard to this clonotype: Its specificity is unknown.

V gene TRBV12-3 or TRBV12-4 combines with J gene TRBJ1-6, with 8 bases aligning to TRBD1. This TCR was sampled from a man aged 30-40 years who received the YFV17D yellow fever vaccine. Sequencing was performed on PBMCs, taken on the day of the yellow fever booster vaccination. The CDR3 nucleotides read TGTGCCAGCAGCCCAGGGGGCGCAGCTAATTCACCCCTCCACTTT. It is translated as CASSPGGAANSPLHF.